These 28 T cell receptor beta chains were all obtained from the same sample, sequenced in a study of identical twins. MiXCR, run by TCRdb on the 5' RACE reads, gives a single entry per CDR3 protein. The data contain some 500,000 distinct CDR3 sequences, approximately 15% of them singletons. This sample also belongs to another study, concerning yellow fever vaccine responses in identical twins.

Sequenced sample: CD4+ T cells sorted from blood. Receptors originate from a woman between 18 and 30 years old in good health.

V gene TRBV29-1 combines with J gene TRBJ2-7; D might be TRBD2 (6 bases). V dropped 6 bases and J dropped 3 bases, with 12 bases sitting between them. There are 12 residues in the CDR3. Per the germline V gene, CDR1 is SQVTM and CDR2 is ANQGSEA. This CDR3 reads CSVGEGLYEQYF. The CDR3 DNA reads as TGCAGCGTCGGCGAGGGACTCTACGAGCAGTACTTC.

This clonotype was observed at least ten times. This sequence joins TRBV7-2 and TRBJ2-7, with 12 bases matching TRBD2. In germline, CDR1 is SGHTA, CDR2 FQGNSA. This CDR3 spans 14 amino acids. V lost 4 bases to trimming and J lost 2 bases; unmatched junction nucleotides: 0. In nucleotides, the CDR3 is TGTGCCAGCAGCTCTAGCGGGGGGGCCTACGAGCAGTACTTC. It yields the protein CASSSSGGAYEQYF.

V usage is TRBV7-9 and J usage is TRBJ2-6; D not resolved. Germline assignment: CDR1 SEHNR and CDR2 FQNEAQ (reference sequence). This CDR3 has 16 residues. V was shortened by 1 base and J by 0 bases, with 7 bases between the two germline ends. The CDR3 reads CASSLDIRSGANVLTF. The CDR3 region has the DNA TGTGCCAGCAGCTTAGACATCCGCTCTGGGGCCAACGTCCTGACTTTC.

The chain carries TRBV5-1 and TRBJ2-3, with 9 bases matching TRBD2. Germline V gene sequence: CDR1 SGHRS, CDR2 YFSETQ. The ends lost 3 bases at V and 4 bases at J; junction bases unmatched: 6. The CDR3 is made up of 15 amino acids. CDR3 amino acids: CASSSRTSDSDTQYF. DNA for the CDR3: TGCGCCAGCAGCTCGAGGACTAGCGACTCAGATACGCAGTATTTT.

The table lists this clonotype with a few counts. The chain carries TRBV12-3 or TRBV12-4 and TRBJ2-7; 7 bases are a match to TRBD2. Germline trimming cut 1 base from V and 5 bases from J; bases unmatched to any gene: 8. CDR3 length: 15 amino acids. Written as DNA, the CDR3 is TGTGCCAGCAGTTTAGGGGCGGGAGTTAACGACGAGCAGTACTTC. It codes for CASSLGAGVNDEQYF.

The rearrangement links TRBV29-1 to TRBJ2-7; no clear D. The CDR3 sequence is 14 residues long. Germline CDR1 reads SQVTM; CDR2 reads ANQGSEA. Trimming removed 6 bases at V and 2 bases at J, with 17 bases between. CDR3 bases: TGCAGCGTCTATTCCGGACCTCCAGCCTACGAGCAGTACTTC. Its translation: CSVYSGPPAYEQYF.

In this sample, this clonotype turned up once. This may come from a read error, since a much larger clone is one base off. The chain employs TRBV25-1 and TRBJ2-1; TRBD2 might be the D (5 bases). Germline CDR1 reads MGHDK; CDR2 reads SYGVNS. The V gene lost 7 bases and the J gene lost 3 bases, with 7 bases spanning the gap. CDR3 length equals 12 residues. CDR3 residues: CASIEGYNEQFF. Written as DNA, the CDR3 is TGTGCCAGCATTGAGGGCTACAATGAGCAGTTCTTC.

This clonotype showed up just a few times. The chain is built from TRBV11-2 and TRBJ2-5, with 8 bases that match TRBD2. The CDR3 is 13 amino acids. Trimming removed 7 bases from V and 3 bases from J; junction bases left unmatched: 4. From germline, CDR1 is SGHAT and CDR2 FQNNGV. Here the CDR3 DNA reads TGTGCCAGCAATCAACTAGCGGAAGAGACCCAGTACTTC. Protein product: CASNQLAEETQYF.

This clonotype appeared a few times. The genes are TRBV5-1 and TRBJ2-7; 7 bases match TRBD2. The CDR3 extends over 15 amino acids. Trimming at V came to 0 bases and at J to 4 bases, leaving 7 bases not matched to a gene. Germline V lookup: CDR1 SGHRS, CDR2 YFSETQ. The CDR3 nucleotides are TGCGCCAGCAGCTTGGTTCGGGGGGAGGCTTACGAGCAGTACTTC. Translated, it gives CASSLVRGEAYEQYF. Full variable domain (remainder filled in from reference TRBV5-1 and TRBJ2-7): KAGVTQTPRYLIKTRGQQVTLSCSPISGHRSVSWYQQTPGQGLQFLFEYFSETQRNKGNFPGRFSGRQFSNSRSEMNVSTLELGDSALYLCASSLVRGEAYEQYFGPGTRLTVT.

The chain joins TRBV25-1 to TRBJ1-1; TRBD1 is a possible D gene (5 bases). The V end lost 2 bases, the J end lost 6 bases, and 16 bases lay between the germline ends. This CDR3 spans 15 amino acids. CDR1 is MGHDK and CDR2 is SYGVNS in the germline V gene. Written as DNA, the CDR3 is TGTGCCAGCAGTGAAGATAACAGGAAGGGCGCTGAAGCTTTCTTT. Translated, it gives CASSEDNRKGAEAFF. The full variable domain, its missing parts supplied by reference TRBV25-1 and TRBJ1-1, is EADIYQTPRYLVIGTGKKITLECSQTMGHDKMYWYQQDPGMELHLIHYSYGVNSTEKGDLSSESTVSRIRTEHFPLTLESARPSHTSQYLCASSEDNRKGAEAFFGQGTRLTVV.

The chain is built from TRBV5-6 and TRBJ2-2; D is undetermined. The V end lost 1 base, the J end lost 0 bases, and 13 bases lay between the germline ends. The CDR3 length is 17 residues. CDR1 and CDR2 (germline): SGHDT, YYEEEE. The CDR3 loop is CASSLRQLVTNTGELFF. The CDR3 coding sequence is TGTGCCAGCAGCTTGCGCCAGCTAGTGACGAACACCGGGGAGCTGTTTTTT.

This clonotype was seen a handful of times. V gene TRBV7-9 combines with J gene TRBJ1-4; the D gene is possibly TRBD1 (6 bases). Deletions cut 3 bases from V and 6 bases from J, with 11 bases between. The CDR3 loop spans 14 amino acids. CDR1 is SEHNR and CDR2 is FQNEAQ in the germline V gene (reference sequence). For the CDR3, the DNA is TGTGCCAGCAGCTTCAGGGGCCCAGATGAAAAACTGTTTTTT. Protein product: CASSFRGPDEKLFF. The variable domain in full, with the rest retrieved from reference TRBV7-9 and TRBJ1-4, is DTGVSQNPRHKITKRGQNVTFRCDPISEHNRLYWYRQTLGQGPEFLTYFQNEAQLEKSRLLSDRFSAERPKGSFSTLEIQRTEQGDSAMYLCASSFRGPDEKLFFGSGTQLSVL.

The chain employs TRBV7-9 and TRBJ2-4, with TRBD2 matching 9 bases. V shed 8 bases and J 0 bases; nucleotides not matched to a gene: 11. CDR1 and CDR2 from the germline V gene are SEHNR and FQNEAQ (reference sequence). The CDR3 runs 17 residues. The CDR3 nucleotides read TGTGCCAGCTCGACTAGCGGAGCCACCATAGCCAAAAACATTCAGTACTTC. It codes for CASSTSGATIAKNIQYF.

The DNA for the CDR3 is TGTGCCAGCAGATCGGGACTAGCGGGAATGAATGAGCAGTTCTTC. Protein product: CASRSGLAGMNEQFF. The chain is built from TRBV27 and TRBJ2-1, with 13 bases matching TRBD2. Germline CDR1 MNHEY, CDR2 SMNVEV (reference sequence). This CDR3 spans 15 amino acids. Trimming cost V 6 bases and J 7 bases; bases outside gene matches: 6.

With respect to this clonotype: This likely comes from a read error, as the CDR3 has no conserved phenylalanine or tryptophan at its end. V gene TRBV14 combines with J gene TRBJ2-7; tentatively, D is TRBD1 or TRBD2 (5 bases each). CDR3 length: 14 amino acids. V was cut by 3 bases and J by 8 bases, with 17 bases left in between. Germline CDR1 reads SGHDN; CDR2 reads FVKESK. CDR3 sequence: CASSQPGTQKKQYL. The DNA of the CDR3 is TGTGCCAGCAGCCAGCCCGGGACCCAAAAAAAGCAGTACTTA.

The chain joins TRBV7-2 to TRBJ2-7; TRBD2 is a possible D gene (6 bases). This CDR3 comprises 16 residues. V was trimmed by 0 bases and J by 4 bases, leaving 16 bases between them. Germline V lookup: CDR1 SGHTA, CDR2 FQGNSA. In DNA, the CDR3 is TGTGCCAGCAGCTTAGCCCCCAGGAGGGGATTATACGAGCAGTACTTC. As protein: CASSLAPRRGLYEQYF.

The chain combines TRBV5-1 with TRBJ2-7; TRBD2 agrees at 8 bases. CDR1 is SGHRS and CDR2 is YFSETQ in the germline V gene. This CDR3 is 14 amino acids long. Germline trimming cut 5 bases from V and 4 bases from J; bases unmatched to any gene: 8. DNA of the CDR3: TGCGCCAGCAGTGCAGCGGGAGTGTTGTACGAGCAGTACTTC. Protein sequence: CASSAAGVLYEQYF.

This clonotype was picked up a small number of times. The V call is TRBV5-1, the J call TRBJ2-3, with D perhaps matching TRBD2 (6 bases). Germline CDR1 reads SGHRS; CDR2 reads YFSETQ. The CDR3 runs to 14 residues. The V end lost 6 bases, the J end lost 4 bases, and 15 bases lay between the germline ends. Here the CDR3 DNA reads TGCGCCAGCACCGTCGGGGGACCCCCAGATACGCAGTATTTT. Amino acid sequence: CASTVGGPPDTQYF.

In its sample, this clonotype was seen a few times. The chain has TRBV28 and TRBJ2-1, with D uncertain. V gave up 7 bases and J gave up 8 bases, with 15 bases separating them. CDR3 length equals 13 residues. CDR1 MDHEN and CDR2 SYDVKM come from the germline V gene. CDR3 coding DNA: TGTGCCAGCACGCTTCTGATCGGCGATGAGCAGTTCTTC. This encodes CASTLLIGDEQFF. Based on the CDR3 plus reference TRBV28 and TRBJ2-1, the full variable domain is DVKVTQSSRYLVKRTGEKVFLECVQDMDHENMFWYRQDPGLGLRLIYFSYDVKMKEKGDIPEGYSVSREKKERFSLILESASTNQTSMYLCASTLLIGDEQFFGPGTRLTVL.

The CDR3 sequence is CASSYDSGGSYEQYF. CDR3 nucleotides: TGCGCCAGCAGCTACGACTCCGGGGGTTCCTACGAGCAGTACTTC. The chain joins TRBV5-1 to TRBJ2-7; tentative D call: TRBD2 (6 bases). The CDR3 is 15 amino acids. Germline CDR1 reads SGHRS; CDR2 reads YFSETQ. Trimming shortened V by 3 bases and J by 1 base, and 14 bases separated the two germline ends.

This clonotype was seen repeatedly, ten times or more. The rearrangement uses TRBV5-1 and TRBJ1-1, with 8 bases lining up with TRBD1. Trimming at V came to 2 bases and at J to 5 bases, leaving 2 bases not matched to a gene. The CDR3 has 13 amino acids. CDR1 and CDR2 (germline): SGHRS, YFSETQ. CDR3: CASSFGQGTEAFF. The CDR3 nucleotides read TGCGCCAGCAGCTTCGGACAGGGAACTGAAGCTTTCTTT.

This clonotype was detected ten times or more. This chain connects TRBV10-2 to TRBJ2-2; D is unresolved. The CDR3 spans 15 residues. Germline assignment: CDR1 WSHSY and CDR2 SAAADI. The V end was cut by 6 bases, the J end by 1 base, with 12 bases between. Here the CDR3 DNA reads TGCGCCAGCAGCCAGATCCTCGGGAACACCGGGGAGCTGTTTTTT. It specifies CASSQILGNTGELFF.

The chain combines TRBV7-8 with TRBJ1-6; 8 positions match TRBD1. Germline CDR1 SGHVS, CDR2 FQNEAQ. This CDR3 comprises 15 residues. J was trimmed by 9 bases and V by 5 bases; bases with no gene match: 9. The CDR3 spells CASSPGQGSSSPLHF. CDR3 coding DNA: TGTGCCAGCAGCCCCGGACAGGGCTCAAGTTCACCCCTCCACTTT.

This clonotype turned up a few times. The rearrangement joins TRBV18 to TRBJ2-7; the D gene is possibly TRBD2 (5 bases). Germline V CDR1 and CDR2: KGHSH, LQKENI. The CDR3 covers 15 residues. Trimming removed 4 bases from V and 5 bases from J, with 18 bases in between. The CDR3 reads CASSQGISPGNEQYF. DNA for the CDR3: TGTGCCAGCTCACAAGGGATTTCCCCGGGGAACGAGCAGTACTTC.

This clonotype turned up a few times. The V call is TRBV12-3 or TRBV12-4, the J call TRBJ1-2; D unresolved. Trimming removed 1 base at V and 8 bases at J, with 11 bases between. The CDR3 consists of 13 residues. The CDR3 nucleotides read TGTGCCAGCAGTTTAGACGGCACCCCGGGCTACACCTTC. It is translated as CASSLDGTPGYTF.

This chain links TRBV19 with TRBJ1-5; no reliable D call. V was cut by 3 bases and J by 4 bases, with 13 bases left in between. This CDR3 has 15 residues. CDR1 and CDR2 from the germline V gene are LNHDA and SQIVND (reference sequence). The CDR3 sequence: CASSINGLGNQPQHF. CDR3 coding DNA: TGTGCCAGTAGTATCAACGGCCTAGGAAATCAGCCCCAGCATTTT.

This clonotype came up a few times. The chain has TRBV12-3 or TRBV12-4 and TRBJ1-5, with TRBD1 matching over 12 bases. The CDR3 consists of 15 residues. V was pared by 5 bases and J by 6 bases, with 5 bases of the junction left unmatched. CDR3 DNA sequence: TGTGCCAGCAGTCCCCGGGACAGGGGGCTTCAGCCCCAGCATTTT. Protein product: CASSPRDRGLQPQHF.

V is TRBV7-2 and J is TRBJ2-1, with TRBD2 matching 15 bases. This CDR3 spans 16 amino acids. CDR1 SGHTA and CDR2 FQGNSA come from the germline V gene. V trimming: 3 bases; J trimming: 13 bases; junction bases outside the gene matches: 10. The CDR3 region is CASSLGPGTSGRYQFF. CDR3 DNA: TGTGCCAGCAGCTTGGGACCCGGGACTAGCGGGAGGTATCAGTTCTTC.